This passage covers 23 T cell receptor beta chains from one sample sequenced in a study of T cell changes during pregnancy in multiple sclerosis. Repertoires were generated with immunoSEQ multiplex PCR, while TCRdb's copy carries only in-frame clones and drops some. The sample shows fewer than 60,000 clones, 75% to 95% of them seen only once. The source was peripheral blood, collected after pregnancy. The source of these receptors is a female donor in good health, enrolled as a control in a pregnancy study.

CDR3 in DNA: TGTGCCAGCAGCGTAGCTCCGGGGGGCAACAATGAGCAGTTCTTC. As protein: CASSVAPGGNNEQFF. The chain employs TRBV9 and TRBJ2-1; a weak D match, TRBD2 (7 bases). CDR3 length: 15 amino acids. The V end was cut by 0 bases, the J end by 5 bases, with 12 bases between. The germline CDR1 and CDR2 sequences are SGDLS and YYNGEE. Full variable domain (rest looked up from reference TRBV9 and TRBJ2-1): DSGVTQTPKHLITATGQRVTLRCSPRSGDLSVYWYQQSLDQGLQFLIQYYNGEERAKGNILERFSAQQFPDLHSELNLSSLELGDSALYFCASSVAPGGNNEQFFGPGTRLTVL.

This clone was seen once. The chain uses TRBV6-4 and TRBJ1-1, with 9 bases identical to TRBD1. The V gene's germline CDR1 is MRHNA and CDR2 SNTAGT. This CDR3 has 16 amino acids. Unmatched junction bases numbered 14, after V lost 5 bases and J lost 7 bases. CDR3 protein: CASSPGTGPSLSEAFF. The CDR3 coding sequence is TGTGCCAGCAGTCCCGGGACAGGGCCTTCTTTGAGTGAAGCTTTCTTT.

V and J are TRBV6-5 and TRBJ1-3; no firm D call. The CDR3 has 14 amino acids. Germline CDR1 and CDR2: MNHEY and SVGAGI. The V gene lost 2 bases and the J gene lost 4 bases, with 9 bases spanning the gap. CDR3 sequence reads: CASSYKGAGNTIYF. The CDR3 DNA follows: TGTGCCAGCAGTTACAAGGGAGCAGGAAACACCATATATTTT.

The chain links TRBV5-4 to TRBJ1-2; perhaps TRBD1 as D (6 bases). V was clipped by 3 bases and J by 2 bases, with 8 bases between them. The CDR3 runs 13 residues. Germline-derived CDR1 and CDR2 are SGHNT and YYREEE (reference sequence). This CDR3 is CASSSTGNYGYTF. CDR3 nucleotides: TGTGCCAGCAGCTCTACAGGGAACTATGGCTACACCTTC.

The chain links TRBV5-6 to TRBJ2-3; the match to TRBD2 covers 8 bases. Germline assignment: CDR1 SGHDT and CDR2 YYEEEE. Trimming took 4 bases from V and 4 from J; bases not matched to a gene: 8. The CDR3 is 15 residues long. CDR3 DNA: TGTGCCAGCAGCCGGGGGGGGGAGGGCGCAGATACGCAGTATTTT. Amino acid sequence: CASSRGGEGADTQYF.

This clone was detected only once. V usage is TRBV29-1 and J usage is TRBJ2-7, with 8 bases fitting TRBD2. CDR3 size: 15 residues. CDR1 and CDR2 from the germline V gene are SQVTM and ANQGSEA. Trimming took 6 bases from V and 3 from J; bases not matched to a gene: 13. The CDR3 DNA reads TGCAGCGTCGGGACTTCAATAAGCGGGAGCTACGAGCAGTACTTC. This gives the protein CSVGTSISGSYEQYF.

This rearrangement joins TRBV6-5 to TRBJ2-3; D is possibly TRBD2 (5 bases). This CDR3 spans 14 amino acids. Trimming cost V 6 bases and J 2 bases, with 12 bases left between them. Germline V gives CDR1 MNHEY, CDR2 SVGAGI. CDR3 sequence reads: CASRPKRFTDTQYF. For the CDR3, the DNA is TGTGCCAGCAGGCCCAAGCGGTTCACAGATACGCAGTATTTT.

This clone was seen only once. DNA of the CDR3: TGTGCCAGCAGGAGGACAGCGAGGGACACTGAAGCTTTCTTT. This translates into CASRRTARDTEAFF. The gene calls are TRBV2 and TRBJ1-1, with D perhaps matching TRBD1 (6 bases). The ends were cut back, 6 bases at V and 3 bases at J, with 14 bases in the middle. The CDR3 loop spans 14 amino acids. CDR1 and CDR2 (germline): SNHLY, FYNNEI.

The chain links TRBV19 to TRBJ1-5, with 7 bases identical to TRBD1. Trimming at V came to 3 bases and at J to 2 bases, leaving 10 bases not matched to a gene. The germline V gene has CDR1 LNHDA and CDR2 SQIVND (reference sequence). This CDR3 contains 17 residues. The CDR3 here is CASSIGSTGKGNQPQHF. CDR3 nucleotide sequence: TGTGCCAGTAGTATCGGTTCGACAGGGAAGGGCAATCAGCCCCAGCATTTT.

The table lists this clone with a few counts. This chain links TRBV5-1 with TRBJ2-1; D gene ambiguous. CDR1 SGHRS and CDR2 YFSETQ come from the germline V gene. V was shortened by 3 bases and J by 5 bases, with 9 bases between the two germline ends. The CDR3 runs to 13 residues. The CDR3 reads CASSWSPNNEQFF. The DNA for the CDR3 is TGCGCCAGCAGCTGGAGTCCAAACAATGAGCAGTTCTTC.

The V and J genes are TRBV7-9 and TRBJ2-1; TRBD1 aligns across 9 bases. The CDR3 length is 17 residues. The J segment lost 5 bases and the V segment lost 2 bases, leaving 10 bases of the junction unmatched. The germline V gene has CDR1 SEHNR and CDR2 FQNEAQ (reference sequence). The CDR3 is CASSLPPWTGVDNEQFF. The CDR3 nucleotides are TGTGCCAGCAGCTTACCCCCCTGGACAGGGGTGGACAATGAGCAGTTCTTC.

V is TRBV2 and J is TRBJ2-3; weak D call: TRBD2 (6 bases). V was pared by 3 bases and J by 0 bases, with 16 bases between. The V gene's germline CDR1 is SNHLY and CDR2 FYNNEI. The CDR3 has 17 amino acids. CDR3: CASSEPSVAGSTDTQYF. The CDR3 bases are TGTGCCAGCAGTGAGCCCTCAGTCGCGGGGAGCACAGATACGCAGTATTTT.

J is TRBJ1-3 and V is TRBV6-1; D is perhaps TRBD1 (5 bases). Trimming pared 2 bases from V and 2 bases from J, leaving 7 bases between. This CDR3 comprises 14 residues. Germline CDR1 MNHNS, CDR2 SASEGT. CDR3 sequence: CASSEIRAGNTIYF. The CDR3 region has the DNA TGTGCCAGCAGTGAAATCAGGGCTGGAAACACCATATATTTT.

A remark on this clone: Germline and junction disagree at one end, which may indicate a read error. The genes are TRBV7-7 and TRBJ2-5, with a possible D match to TRBD1 (5 bases). Per germline, CDR1 SSHAT and CDR2 FNYEAQ (reference sequence). The CDR3 sequence is 13 residues long. For the CDR3, the DNA is TGTGCTAGCAGCAACAGGATCCAAGAGACCCAGTACTTC. Translating gives CASSNRIQETQYF.

This clone occurred once. The chain couples TRBV4-1 to TRBJ1-5, with 10 bases fitting TRBD1. This CDR3 has 14 amino acids. The germline V gene has CDR1 MGHRA and CDR2 YSYEKL. V lost 5 bases and J lost 7; bases outside the gene matches: 5. The CDR3 region is CASSRDRGGQPQHF. The CDR3 region has the DNA TGCGCCAGCAGCAGGGACAGGGGAGGCCAGCCCCAGCATTTT.

The genes are TRBV4-1 and TRBJ2-4; D possibly corresponds to TRBD2 (5 bases). Germline CDR1 MGHRA, CDR2 YSYEKL. V was pared by 4 bases and J by 4 bases, with 11 bases between. CDR3 size: 14 residues. CDR3 sequence: CASSRISEKNIQYF. The CDR3 nucleotides are TGCGCCAGCAGCCGGATTAGCGAGAAAAACATTCAGTACTTC.

The V and J genes are TRBV7-9 and TRBJ2-3, with TRBD1 identical over 8 bases. Germline V lookup: CDR1 SEHNR, CDR2 FQNEAQ (reference sequence). The CDR3 is 16 amino acids. With V trimmed by 5 bases and J by 5 bases, 12 bases remained unmatched. The CDR3 coding sequence is TGTGCCAGCAGCGGTTGGGCAGGGGGCGCGGTAGATACGCAGTATTTT. Translation: CASSGWAGGAVDTQYF.

CDR3 DNA: TGTGCCAGCAGCTTAGGTCCGGGGATGCACTATGGCTACACCTTC. Encoded protein: CASSLGPGMHYGYTF. The chain uses TRBV7-9 and TRBJ1-2; D gene ambiguous. This CDR3 has 15 amino acids. Germline loops: CDR1 SEHNR, CDR2 FQNEAQ (reference sequence). The ends were cut back, 1 base at V and 3 bases at J, with 12 bases in the middle.

In the case of this clone: One end of the junction varies from germline; a read error may be responsible. This rearrangement joins TRBV20-1 to TRBJ2-1; no definite D call. The germline gives CDR1 DFQATT, CDR2 SNEGSKA (reference sequence). This CDR3 is 11 amino acids long. The CDR3 bases are TGCAGTGCTAGAGAATACAGTGAGCAGTTCTTC. Its translation: CSAREYSEQFF.

The V call is TRBV29-1, the J call TRBJ2-7; 14 bases map to TRBD2. Unmatched junction bases numbered 1, after V lost 0 bases and J lost 3 bases. This CDR3 spans 15 amino acids. The germline CDR1 and CDR2 sequences are SQVTM and ANQGSEA. Written as DNA, the CDR3 is TGCAGCGTTGAAGACGGACTAGCGGGAGGCTACGAGCAGTACTTC. Translating it yields CSVEDGLAGGYEQYF.

This chain links TRBV15 with TRBJ1-5; D possibly corresponds to TRBD1 (5 bases). The V gene lost 2 bases and the J gene lost 10 bases, with 12 bases spanning the gap. The CDR3 spans 13 residues. CDR1 is LNHNV and CDR2 is YYDKDF in the germline V gene (reference sequence). The CDR3 DNA follows: TGTGCCACCAGCAGACCGCGTCAGGGCCCCCAGCATTTT. It yields the protein CATSRPRQGPQHF.

The chain is built from TRBV27 and TRBJ1-2; TRBD1 might be the D (6 bases). The CDR3 has 15 residues. V shed 6 bases and J shed 7 bases, with 21 bases lying between them. Germline lookup yields CDR1 MNHEY and CDR2 SMNVEV (reference sequence). This chain's CDR3 is CASSLLGQTAFGYTF. The CDR3 DNA sequence: TGTGCCAGCAGCTTACTCGGACAGACAGCTTTTGGCTACACCTTC.

This chain uses TRBV12-5 with TRBJ1-5; possibly TRBD1 for D (5 bases). From germline, CDR1 is LGHNT and CDR2 FRNRAP. CDR3 size: 16 residues. Between the trimmed V and J ends, which lost 7 bases and 3 bases, there was a span of 19 bases. CDR3 sequence reads: CASVLEGGGVNQPQHF. In DNA, the CDR3 is TGTGCTAGTGTTCTCGAGGGCGGAGGGGTCAATCAGCCCCAGCATTTT. The full variable domain, rest sourced from reference TRBV12-5 and TRBJ1-5, is DARVTQTPRHKVTEMGQEVTMRCQPILGHNTVFWYRQTMMQGLELLAYFRNRAPLDDSGMPKDRFSAEMPDATLATLKIQPSEPRDSAVYFCASVLEGGGVNQPQHFGDGTRLSIL.